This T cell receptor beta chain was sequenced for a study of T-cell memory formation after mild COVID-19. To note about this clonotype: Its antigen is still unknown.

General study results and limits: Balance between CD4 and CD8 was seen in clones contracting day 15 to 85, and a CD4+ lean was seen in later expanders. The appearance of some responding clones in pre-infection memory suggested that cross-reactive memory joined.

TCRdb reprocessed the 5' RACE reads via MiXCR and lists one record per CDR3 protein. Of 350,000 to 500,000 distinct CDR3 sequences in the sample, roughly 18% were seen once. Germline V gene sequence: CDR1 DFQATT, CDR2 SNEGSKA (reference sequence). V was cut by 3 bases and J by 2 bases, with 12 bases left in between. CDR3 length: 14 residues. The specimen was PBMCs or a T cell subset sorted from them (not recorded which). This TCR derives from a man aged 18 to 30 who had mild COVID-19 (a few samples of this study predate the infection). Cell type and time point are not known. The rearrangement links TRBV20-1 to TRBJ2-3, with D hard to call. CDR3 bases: TGCAGTGCTAGTGTGTCCATATACACAGATACGCAGTATTTT. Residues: CSASVSIYTDTQYF.